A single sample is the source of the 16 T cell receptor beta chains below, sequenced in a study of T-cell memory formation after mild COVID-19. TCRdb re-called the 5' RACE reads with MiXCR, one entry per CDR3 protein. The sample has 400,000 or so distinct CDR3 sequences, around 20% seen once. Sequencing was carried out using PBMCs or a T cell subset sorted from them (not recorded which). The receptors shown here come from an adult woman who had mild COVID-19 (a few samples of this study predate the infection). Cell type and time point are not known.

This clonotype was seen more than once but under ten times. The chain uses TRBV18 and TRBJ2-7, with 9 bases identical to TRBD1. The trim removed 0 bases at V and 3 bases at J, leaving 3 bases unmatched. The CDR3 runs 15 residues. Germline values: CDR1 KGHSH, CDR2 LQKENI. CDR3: CASSPPGTGHYEQYF. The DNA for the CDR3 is TGTGCCAGCTCACCACCCGGGACAGGGCACTACGAGCAGTACTTC.

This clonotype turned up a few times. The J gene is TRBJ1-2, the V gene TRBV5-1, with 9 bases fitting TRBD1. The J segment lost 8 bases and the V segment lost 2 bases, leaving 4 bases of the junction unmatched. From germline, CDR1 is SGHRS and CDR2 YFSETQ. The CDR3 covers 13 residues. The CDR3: CASSLGTGFGYTF. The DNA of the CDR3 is TGCGCCAGCAGCTTAGGGACAGGGTTCGGCTACACCTTC.

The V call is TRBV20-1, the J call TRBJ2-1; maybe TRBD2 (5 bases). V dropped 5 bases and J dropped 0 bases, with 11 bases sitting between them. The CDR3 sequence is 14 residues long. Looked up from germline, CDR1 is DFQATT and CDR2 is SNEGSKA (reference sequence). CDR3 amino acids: CSAVKRSSYNEQFF. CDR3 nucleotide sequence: TGCAGTGCTGTTAAGCGGAGCTCCTACAATGAGCAGTTCTTC.

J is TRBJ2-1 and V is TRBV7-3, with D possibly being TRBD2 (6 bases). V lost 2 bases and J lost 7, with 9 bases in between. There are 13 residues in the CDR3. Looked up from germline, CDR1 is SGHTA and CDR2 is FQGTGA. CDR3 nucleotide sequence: TGTGCCAGCAGCTTATCAGGGAGGAATGAGCAGTTCTTC. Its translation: CASSLSGRNEQFF.

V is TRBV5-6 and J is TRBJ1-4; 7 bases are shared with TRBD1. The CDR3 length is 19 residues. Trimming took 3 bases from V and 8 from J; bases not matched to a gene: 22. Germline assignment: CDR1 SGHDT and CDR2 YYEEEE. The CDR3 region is CASSSSGTDIRLWGEKLFF. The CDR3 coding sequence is TGTGCCAGCAGCTCTTCCGGGACAGACATCCGCTTGTGGGGAGAAAAACTGTTTTTT.

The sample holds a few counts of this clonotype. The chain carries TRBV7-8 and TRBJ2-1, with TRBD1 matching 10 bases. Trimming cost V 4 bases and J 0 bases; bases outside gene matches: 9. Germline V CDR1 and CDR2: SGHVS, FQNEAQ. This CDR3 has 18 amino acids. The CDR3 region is CASSWPGQGISSYNEQFF. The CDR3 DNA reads TGTGCCAGCAGCTGGCCGGGACAGGGGATTAGCTCCTACAATGAGCAGTTCTTC.

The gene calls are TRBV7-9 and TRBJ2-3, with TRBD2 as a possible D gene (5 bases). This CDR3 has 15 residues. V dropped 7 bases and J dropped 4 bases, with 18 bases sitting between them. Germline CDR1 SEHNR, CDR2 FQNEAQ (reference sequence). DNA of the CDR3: TGTGCCAGCACCCTGAACCGGGAAGTTCCAGATACGCAGTATTTT. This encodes CASTLNREVPDTQYF.

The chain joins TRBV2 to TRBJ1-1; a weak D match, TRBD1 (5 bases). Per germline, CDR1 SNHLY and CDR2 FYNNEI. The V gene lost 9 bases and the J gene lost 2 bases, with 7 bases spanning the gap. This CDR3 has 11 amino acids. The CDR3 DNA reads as TGTGCCAGAAGGGACAACACTGAAGCTTTCTTT. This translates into CARRDNTEAFF.

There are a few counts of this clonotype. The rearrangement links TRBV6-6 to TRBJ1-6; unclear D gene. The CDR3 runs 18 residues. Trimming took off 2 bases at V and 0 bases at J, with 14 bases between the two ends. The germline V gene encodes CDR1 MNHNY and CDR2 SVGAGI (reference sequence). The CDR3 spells CASSYGVAVSSYNSPLHF. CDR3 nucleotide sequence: TGTGCCAGCAGTTACGGTGTGGCGGTGAGCTCCTATAATTCACCCCTCCACTTT.

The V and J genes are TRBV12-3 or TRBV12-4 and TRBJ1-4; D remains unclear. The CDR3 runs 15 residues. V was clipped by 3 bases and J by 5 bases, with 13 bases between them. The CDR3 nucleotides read TGTGCCAGCAGTTTCTGGGCGGCGCCGAATGAAAAACTGTTTTTT. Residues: CASSFWAAPNEKLFF.

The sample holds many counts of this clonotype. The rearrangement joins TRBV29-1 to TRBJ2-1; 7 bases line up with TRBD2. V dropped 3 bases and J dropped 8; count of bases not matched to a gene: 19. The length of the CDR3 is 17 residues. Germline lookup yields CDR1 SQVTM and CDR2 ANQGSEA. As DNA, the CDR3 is TGCAGCGTTGATGCCTTTGTATCCGCGGGAGTTGAGGATGAGCAGTTCTTC. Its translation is CSVDAFVSAGVEDEQFF.

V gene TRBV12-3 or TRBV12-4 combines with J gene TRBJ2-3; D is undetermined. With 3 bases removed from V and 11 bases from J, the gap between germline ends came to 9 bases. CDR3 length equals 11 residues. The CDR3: CASSFQWEQYF. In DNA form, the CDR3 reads TGTGCCAGCAGTTTTCAGTGGGAGCAGTATTTT.

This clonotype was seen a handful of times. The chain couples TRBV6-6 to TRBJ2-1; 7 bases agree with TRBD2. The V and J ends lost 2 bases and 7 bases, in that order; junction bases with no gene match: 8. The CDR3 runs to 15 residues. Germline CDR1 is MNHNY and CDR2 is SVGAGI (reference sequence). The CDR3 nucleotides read TGTGCCAGCAGTTACGGGCCAGCGGGGCCTAATGAGCAGTTCTTC. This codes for CASSYGPAGPNEQFF.

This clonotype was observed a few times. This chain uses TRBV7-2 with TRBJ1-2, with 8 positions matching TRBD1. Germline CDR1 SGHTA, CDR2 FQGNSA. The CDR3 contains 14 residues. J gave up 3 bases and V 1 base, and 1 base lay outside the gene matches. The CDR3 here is CASSLGTGYYGYTF. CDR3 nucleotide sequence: TGTGCCAGCAGCTTAGGGACAGGGTACTATGGCTACACCTTC.

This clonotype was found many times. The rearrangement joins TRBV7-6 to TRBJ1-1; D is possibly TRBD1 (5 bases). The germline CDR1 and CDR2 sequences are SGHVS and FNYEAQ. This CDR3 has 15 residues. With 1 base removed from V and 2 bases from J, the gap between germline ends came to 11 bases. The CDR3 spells CASSLEGPINTEAFF. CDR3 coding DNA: TGTGCCAGCAGCTTAGAGGGACCAATAAACACTGAAGCTTTCTTT.

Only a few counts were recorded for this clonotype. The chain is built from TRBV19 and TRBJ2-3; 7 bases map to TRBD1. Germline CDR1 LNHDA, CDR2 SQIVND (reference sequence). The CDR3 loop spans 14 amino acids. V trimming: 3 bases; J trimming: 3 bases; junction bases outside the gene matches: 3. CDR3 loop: CASSMTGPTDTQYF. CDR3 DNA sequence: TGTGCCAGTAGTATGACAGGGCCGACAGATACGCAGTATTTT.